The sequence of this T cell receptor (beta chain) was determined in a study of cytomegalovirus exposure and HLA in healthy donors. Study observations and caveats: TCR beta sequences reportedly predicted the HLA-A and HLA-B alleles of most subjects accurately. Analysis was carried out at a later point, and it linked a missense DCLRE1C variant to TCR beta V- and J-gene trimming. The productive fraction for most TCR beta V segments was about 90% or about 30% in an earlier analysis.

As regards this clone: Its specificity is unknown.

Both 60 Vbeta primers and 13 Jbeta primers went into the PCR. Assay used: immunoSEQ multiplex PCR; TCRdb lists only in-frame clones, some missing. The data contain more than 140,000 clones, around 73% of them seen just once; the ten biggest clones take up around 1.5%. Unrecorded immune exposures were likely, despite nominal health at sampling. With V trimmed by 6 bases and J by 1 base, 6 bases remained unmatched. This CDR3 has 15 residues. Germline V gene data show CDR1 as SNHLY and CDR2 as FYNNEI. Sequencing input: PBMCs. The gene calls are TRBV2 and TRBJ2-5; 9 bases match TRBD2. The sequence was collected from a female donor in good health and CMV-seronegative. CDR3 in DNA: TGTGCCAGCAGAAAAGCGGGAGGAACCCAAGAGACCCAGTACTTC. Protein sequence: CASRKAGGTQETQYF.